The present T cell receptor beta chain was sequenced within a study of CD8 T cells in ankylosing spondylitis. Study results and caveats: For ankylosing spondylitis blood, a TCR beta motif of under ten highly homologous variants appeared characteristic.

This clonotype has just a few counts. No antigen is known for it. TCRdb ran MiXCR on the 5' RACE reads and lists one entry per CDR3 protein. The profile covers some 450,000 distinct CDR3 sequences, with over 15% appearing a single time and 0.95% to 1.1% taken by the ten largest. V was pared by 0 bases and J by 2 bases, with 7 bases between. CDR3 length: 14 amino acids. Germline V CDR1 and CDR2: SQVTM, ANQGSEA. The chain carries TRBV29-1 and TRBJ2-2; D is undetermined. The TCR comes from a male donor with ankylosing spondylitis. The sample consisted of blood, either unsorted or a sorted T cell fraction (not recorded which). The CDR3 nucleotides read TGCAGCGTTGAAGATCGGCTAAACACCGGGGAGCTGTTTTTT. This sequence encodes CSVEDRLNTGELFF.